A single sample is the source of the 24 T cell receptor beta chains below, sequenced in a study of T-cell reconstitution after alpha-beta-depleted transplantation in children. Unique molecular identifiers were used in preparing the TCRbeta library. TCRdb redid the calling of the PCR reads with MiXCR, one entry per CDR3 protein. This table holds about 170,000 distinct CDR3 sequences, over 8.5% found once. This specimen consisted of PBMCs, obtained before TCRalphabeta/CD19-depleted stem cell transplant. The receptors stem from a boy between 2 and 15 years old with acute myeloid leukemia, due to receive a stem cell transplant.

Ten or more counts support this clonotype. The chain employs TRBV7-9 and TRBJ2-1, with 9 bases aligning to TRBD2. Germline assignment: CDR1 SEHNR and CDR2 FQNEAQ (reference sequence). Germline trimming cut 4 bases from V and 3 bases from J; bases unmatched to any gene: 7. This CDR3 spans 16 amino acids. In DNA, the CDR3 is TGTGCCAGCAGCTCTTTAGCGGGAGTGGGCTACAATGAGCAGTTCTTC. The encoded protein is CASSSLAGVGYNEQFF.

In this sample, this clonotype turned up many times. The chain couples TRBV5-1 to TRBJ2-1; TRBD1 might be the D (5 bases). Trimming removed 0 bases from V and 5 bases from J, with 27 bases in between. The V gene's germline CDR1 is SGHRS and CDR2 YFSETQ. The CDR3 runs 20 residues. CDR3 DNA: TGCGCCAGCAGCTTGGTATCCCCGACAGTGTCAGGGATCTCGCACAATGAGCAGTTCTTC. Protein: CASSLVSPTVSGISHNEQFF.

This clonotype has at least ten counts. This chain joins TRBV3-1 and TRBJ2-2; no clear D. Trimming took 1 base from V and 0 from J, leaving 0 bases between them. Germline assignment: CDR1 LGHDT and CDR2 YNNKEL (reference sequence). This CDR3 is 13 amino acids long. CDR3 sequence (DNA): TGTGCCAGCAGCCAAGCGAACACCGGGGAGCTGTTTTTT. It translates to CASSQANTGELFF. The full variable domain, its missing parts supplied by reference TRBV3-1 and TRBJ2-2, is DTAVSQTPKYLVTQMGNDKSIKCEQNLGHDTMYWYKQDSKKFLKIMFSYNNKELIINETVPNRFSPKSPDKAHLNLHINSLELGDSAVYFCASSQANTGELFFGEGSRLTVL.

In this sample, this clonotype turned up many times. This sequence joins TRBV20-1 and TRBJ1-5; D is undetermined. The germline gives CDR1 DFQATT, CDR2 SNEGSKA (reference sequence). Trimming shortened V by 4 bases and J by 0 bases, and 7 bases separated the two germline ends. This CDR3 spans 13 amino acids. In DNA form, the CDR3 reads TGCAGTGCTATGCCATATAGCAATCAGCCCCAGCATTTT. Amino acids: CSAMPYSNQPQHF.

This clonotype showed up many times. The chain employs TRBV11-2 and TRBJ2-7; D gene ambiguous. With 6 bases removed from V and 5 bases from J, the gap between germline ends came to 17 bases. The CDR3 sequence is 14 residues long. The germline CDR1 and CDR2 sequences are SGHAT and FQNNGV. The CDR3 loop is CASRNSGYANEQYV. The CDR3 DNA reads as TGTGCCAGCAGGAACAGTGGGTACGCCAACGAGCAGTACGTC.

There are many counts of this clonotype. V is TRBV29-1 and J is TRBJ2-1, with 9 nucleotides matching TRBD2. The germline CDR1 and CDR2 sequences are SQVTM and ANQGSEA. This CDR3 region has 14 residues. V shed 5 bases, J shed 5 bases, and the junction held 7 bases outside the gene matches. This chain's CDR3 is CSVTGLALNNEQFF. CDR3 in DNA: TGCAGCGTTACTGGACTAGCGCTAAACAATGAGCAGTTCTTC.

V is TRBV10-2 and J is TRBJ2-1, with TRBD1 matching over 7 bases. Germline CDR1 is WSHSY and CDR2 is SAAADI. Germline trimming cut 7 bases from V and 5 bases from J; bases unmatched to any gene: 11. The CDR3 consists of 15 residues. In nucleotides, the CDR3 is TGCGCCAGCATCAGGGGGTCGGACTTCCACAATGAGCAGTTCTTC. It specifies CASIRGSDFHNEQFF.

This clonotype was found many times. This chain uses TRBV3-1 with TRBJ1-4; 8 nucleotides line up with TRBD1. The CDR3 is 14 amino acids. The germline V gene encodes CDR1 LGHDT and CDR2 YNNKEL (reference sequence). The V and J ends lost 3 bases and 8 bases, in that order; junction bases with no gene match: 5. As DNA, the CDR3 is TGTGCCAGCAGCCAGACAGGGGATGGAGAAAAACTGTTTTTT. Translated, it gives CASSQTGDGEKLFF.

Many counts were recorded for this clonotype. The CDR3 reads CASRRSGPNTGELFF. The CDR3 region has the DNA TGCGCCAGCCGGAGGTCCGGCCCGAACACCGGGGAGCTGTTTTTT. The chain is built from TRBV5-1 and TRBJ2-2; D perhaps matches TRBD2 (5 bases). Deletions cut 7 bases from V and 0 bases from J, with 13 bases between. The V gene's germline CDR1 is SGHRS and CDR2 YFSETQ. CDR3 length equals 15 residues.

This clonotype showed up many times. This chain connects TRBV6-5 to TRBJ2-7; D may be TRBD1 (6 bases). CDR3 length equals 14 residues. Trimming removed 7 bases at V and 3 bases at J, with 16 bases between. CDR1 and CDR2 (germline): MNHEY, SVGAGI. The CDR3 region is CASTQPGADYEQYV. CDR3 bases: TGTGCCAGCACCCAACCAGGGGCAGACTACGAGCAGTACGTC.

The sample holds many counts of this clonotype. The V gene is TRBV29-1, the J gene TRBJ2-7; D is possibly TRBD2 (6 bases). The germline V gene has CDR1 SQVTM and CDR2 ANQGSEA. V was trimmed by 6 bases and J by 3 bases, leaving 18 bases between them. The CDR3 has 14 residues. CDR3 amino acids: CSVDLSGLGYEQYF. CDR3 coding DNA: TGCAGCGTCGACTTGTCGGGACTTGGCTACGAGCAGTACTTC.

This clonotype was counted many times. The chain recombines TRBV2 with TRBJ2-7, with 12 positions matching TRBD1. V trimming: 6 bases; J trimming: 2 bases; junction bases outside the gene matches: 5. Germline V gene lookup returns CDR1 SNHLY and CDR2 FYNNEI. The length of the CDR3 is 15 residues. The CDR3: CASRRGTGGPYEQYF. Here the CDR3 DNA reads TGTGCCAGCAGGAGAGGGACAGGGGGCCCCTACGAGCAGTACTTC.

This clonotype has ten or more counts. V usage is TRBV4-1 and J usage is TRBJ1-2, with 7 nucleotides matching TRBD1. The CDR3 length is 15 residues. CDR1 MGHRA and CDR2 YSYEKL come from the germline V gene. V shed 2 bases and J 1 base; nucleotides not matched to a gene: 4. The CDR3 reads CASSQTGEGNYGYTF. Written as DNA, the CDR3 is TGCGCCAGCAGCCAAACAGGGGAGGGTAACTATGGCTACACCTTC.

This clonotype was seen many times. J is TRBJ1-6 and V is TRBV20-1; 8 positions agree with TRBD1. The ends lost 2 bases at V and 8 bases at J; junction bases unmatched: 5. CDR3 size: 14 residues. Germline lookup yields CDR1 DFQATT and CDR2 SNEGSKA (reference sequence). The DNA of the CDR3 is TGCAGTGCTAGACAGGGGGCATTTTATTCACCCCTCCACTTT. Translated, it gives CSARQGAFYSPLHF.

The sample holds many counts of this clonotype. The V call is TRBV7-9, the J call TRBJ2-3; 8 bases agree with TRBD2. V lost 4 bases and J lost 8; bases outside the gene matches: 2. CDR3 length: 12 residues. The germline gives CDR1 SEHNR, CDR2 FQNEAQ (reference sequence). The CDR3 loop is CASSSGGRTQYF. The CDR3 DNA follows: TGTGCCAGCAGCTCGGGGGGGCGTACGCAGTATTTT.

This clonotype showed up many times. The chain uses TRBV5-1 and TRBJ2-3; D is undetermined. This CDR3 has 15 amino acids. Trimming removed 3 bases from V and 2 bases from J, with 13 bases in between. From germline, CDR1 is SGHRS and CDR2 YFSETQ. The DNA for the CDR3 is TGCGCCAGCAGCTGGACCCCCGGCTACACAGATACGCAGTATTTT. The encoded protein is CASSWTPGYTDTQYF. Drawing the rest from reference TRBV5-1 and TRBJ2-3, the complete variable domain is KAGVTQTPRYLIKTRGQQVTLSCSPISGHRSVSWYQQTPGQGLQFLFEYFSETQRNKGNFPGRFSGRQFSNSRSEMNVSTLELGDSALYLCASSWTPGYTDTQYFGPGTRLTVL.

This clonotype was counted ten times or more. The V gene is TRBV9, the J gene TRBJ2-1; a weak D match, TRBD2 (5 bases). Trimming stripped 3 bases from V and 1 base from J, with 14 bases between. Germline loops: CDR1 SGDLS, CDR2 YYNGEE. There are 16 residues in the CDR3. DNA for the CDR3: TGTGCCAGCAGCGAGGGAACTAGTGGGTCCTACAATGAGCAGTTCTTC. Translated: CASSEGTSGSYNEQFF.

This clonotype was detected ten times or more. As DNA, the CDR3 is TGTGCCAGCAGTTACAGCTCGGCAGGGGGCGAAACCTATGGCTACACCTTC. It codes for CASSYSSAGGETYGYTF. This chain joins TRBV6-5 and TRBJ1-2; 8 positions match TRBD1. The V gene's germline CDR1 is MNHEY and CDR2 SVGAGI. This CDR3 region has 17 residues. Trimming took 2 bases from V and 4 from J; bases not matched to a gene: 12.

This clonotype was counted many times. The chain has TRBV15 and TRBJ2-1, with 7 bases matching TRBD2. The germline V gene has CDR1 LNHNV and CDR2 YYDKDF (reference sequence). The junction had 3 bases not matched to a gene; V was cut back by 1 base and J by 3 bases. The CDR3 totals 15 residues. CDR3 in DNA: TGTGCCACCAGCAGAGGAGGGGACTACTACAATGAGCAGTTCTTC. Protein: CATSRGGDYYNEQFF.

This clonotype appeared many times. This chain uses TRBV11-2 with TRBJ2-7, with a weak D call TRBD1 (5 bases). Between the trimmed V and J ends, which lost 5 bases and 3 bases, there was a span of 20 bases. CDR3 length equals 16 residues. CDR1 and CDR2 (germline): SGHAT, FQNNGV. CDR3 nucleotide sequence: TGTGCCAGCAGCATTTCAGGGTCCCTGAGAAACTACGAGCAGTACTTC. Translated: CASSISGSLRNYEQYF. Supplemented by reference TRBV11-2 and TRBJ2-7, the full variable domain reads EAGVAQSPRYKIIEKRQSVAFWCNPISGHATLYWYQQILGQGPKLLIQFQNNGVVDDSQLPKDRFSAERLKGVDSTLKIQPAKLEDSAVYLCASSISGSLRNYEQYFGPGTRLTVT.

This clonotype was recorded at least ten times. The chain uses TRBV5-6 and TRBJ2-3; 8 nucleotides align to TRBD2. The V gene's germline CDR1 is SGHDT and CDR2 YYEEEE. The CDR3 consists of 17 residues. The trim removed 0 bases at V and 4 bases at J, leaving 10 bases unmatched. The DNA for the CDR3 is TGTGCCAGCAGCTTGGTCCGTAAGCGGGAGAGCGCAGATACGCAGTATTTT. It is translated as CASSLVRKRESADTQYF.

There are many counts of this clonotype. The chain links TRBV3-1 to TRBJ1-5, with D perhaps TRBD1 (5 bases). Trimming stripped 3 bases from V and 4 bases from J, with 13 bases between. CDR3 length: 15 residues. Germline values: CDR1 LGHDT, CDR2 YNNKEL (reference sequence). CDR3 amino acids: CASSQSGSWNQPQHF. The CDR3, as DNA: TGTGCCAGCAGCCAGTCAGGGTCGTGGAATCAGCCCCAGCATTTT.

Relative to its sample, this clonotype is large (0.1 to 1%). The V call is TRBV4-1, the J call TRBJ2-1, with D tentatively TRBD1 (6 bases). The germline V gene has CDR1 MGHRA and CDR2 YSYEKL. This CDR3 is built from 15 residues. V was pared by 4 bases and J by 8 bases, with 18 bases between. The CDR3 is CASSPGQPPKHEQFF. DNA for the CDR3: TGCGCCAGCAGCCCCGGACAGCCTCCGAAACATGAGCAGTTCTTC.

This chain joins TRBV7-6 and TRBJ2-7; 7 bases are shared with TRBD2. Germline CDR1 SGHVS, CDR2 FNYEAQ. This CDR3 comprises 15 residues. Trimming cost V 5 bases and J 2 bases; bases outside gene matches: 9. CDR3 sequence: CASSRHEGGTYEQYF. The DNA for the CDR3 is TGTGCCAGCAGCCGCCATGAGGGAGGGACCTACGAGCAGTACTTC.